This T cell receptor beta chain comes out of a study of T cell changes during pregnancy in multiple sclerosis. The CDR3 is 14 residues long. Germline values: CDR1 SGHVS, CDR2 FQNEAQ. Trimming at V came to 5 bases and at J to 6 bases, leaving 4 bases not matched to a gene. Data came from immunoSEQ multiplex PCR; TCRdb stores just in-frame clones and leaves some out. In the table there are tens of thousands of clones, approximately 85% of which are singletons. This chain links TRBV7-8 with TRBJ1-4, with TRBD1 identical over 9 bases. This material consisted of peripheral blood, taken in the first trimester of pregnancy. This clonotype was obtained from a female donor with multiple sclerosis, enrolled in a pregnancy study. The CDR3 sequence: CASSPGQGYEKLFF. Here the CDR3 DNA reads TGTGCCAGCAGCCCAGGACAGGGGTATGAAAAACTGTTTTTT.